This TCR beta chain was documented in a study of T cell changes during pregnancy in multiple sclerosis. Some clones are missing from TCRdb's copy, which holds only in-frame ones; the method was immunoSEQ multiplex PCR. Seen here are around 95,000 clones, 90% to 95% observed once, and the top ten hold approximately 1.7%. The receptor was derived from a female donor in good health, enrolled as a control in a pregnancy study. The starting material was peripheral blood, obtained after pregnancy.

CDR3 sequence: CASSQDGQREQFF. CDR3 coding DNA: TGCGCCAGCAGCCAAGACGGACAAAGAGAGCAGTTCTTC. The chain links TRBV4-1 to TRBJ2-1; D is possibly TRBD1 (5 bases). Trimming cost V 0 bases and J 10 bases, with 10 bases left between them. The CDR3 contains 13 residues. The germline V gene encodes CDR1 MGHRA and CDR2 YSYEKL.